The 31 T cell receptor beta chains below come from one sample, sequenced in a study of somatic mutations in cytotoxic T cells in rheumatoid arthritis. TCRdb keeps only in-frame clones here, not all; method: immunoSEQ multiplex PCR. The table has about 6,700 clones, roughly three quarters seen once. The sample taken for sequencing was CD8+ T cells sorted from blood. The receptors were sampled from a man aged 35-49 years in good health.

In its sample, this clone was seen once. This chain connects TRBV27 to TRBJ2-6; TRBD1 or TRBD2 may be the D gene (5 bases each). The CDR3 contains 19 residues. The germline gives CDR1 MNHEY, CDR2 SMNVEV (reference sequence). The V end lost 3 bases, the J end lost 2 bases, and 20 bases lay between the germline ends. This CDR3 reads CASSLSSSQGLPGANVLTF. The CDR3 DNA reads TGTGCCAGCAGTTTGTCTAGCAGCCAGGGCCTCCCTGGGGCCAACGTCCTGACTTTC.

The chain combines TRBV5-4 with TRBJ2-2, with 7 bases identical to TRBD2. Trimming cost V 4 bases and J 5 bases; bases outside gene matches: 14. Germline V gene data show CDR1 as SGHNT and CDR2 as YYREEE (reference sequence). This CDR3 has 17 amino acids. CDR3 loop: CASSGEGSGVGTGELFF. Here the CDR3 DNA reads TGTGCCAGCAGCGGGGAGGGGTCTGGGGTAGGGACCGGGGAGCTGTTTTTT. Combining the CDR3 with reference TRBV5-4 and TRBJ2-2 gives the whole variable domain ETGVTQSPTHLIKTRGQQVTLRCSSQSGHNTVSWYQQALGQGPQFIFQYYREEENGRGNFPPRFSGLQFPNYSSELNVNALELDDSALYLCASSGEGSGVGTGELFFGEGSRLTVL.

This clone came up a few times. The CDR3 nucleotides read TGCGCCAGCAGCCCAATGGCAAACTACGAGCAGTACTTC. Translated: CASSPMANYEQYF. The rearrangement links TRBV4-1 to TRBJ2-7; D uncertain. Trimming pared 4 bases from V and 3 bases from J, leaving 10 bases between. Per germline, CDR1 MGHRA and CDR2 YSYEKL. The CDR3 length is 13 residues.

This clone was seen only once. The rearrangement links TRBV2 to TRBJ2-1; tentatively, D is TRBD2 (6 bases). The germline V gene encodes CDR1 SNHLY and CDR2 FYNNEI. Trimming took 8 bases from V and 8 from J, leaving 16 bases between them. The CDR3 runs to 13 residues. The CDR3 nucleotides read TGTGCCAGCCCCGGATTGACGGGGGATGAGCAGTTCTTC. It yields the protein CASPGLTGDEQFF. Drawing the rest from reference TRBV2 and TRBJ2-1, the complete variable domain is EPEVTQTPSHQVTQMGQEVILRCVPISNHLYFYWYRQILGQKVEFLVSFYNNEISEKSEIFDDQFSVERPDGSNFTLKIRSTKLEDSAMYFCASPGLTGDEQFFGPGTRLTVL.

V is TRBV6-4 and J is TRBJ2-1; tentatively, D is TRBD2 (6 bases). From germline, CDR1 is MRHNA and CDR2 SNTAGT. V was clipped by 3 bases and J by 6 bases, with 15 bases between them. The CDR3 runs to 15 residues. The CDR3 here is CASSDGRGEGNEQFF. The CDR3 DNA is TGTGCCAGCAGTGATGGGCGGGGAGAAGGCAATGAGCAGTTCTTC.

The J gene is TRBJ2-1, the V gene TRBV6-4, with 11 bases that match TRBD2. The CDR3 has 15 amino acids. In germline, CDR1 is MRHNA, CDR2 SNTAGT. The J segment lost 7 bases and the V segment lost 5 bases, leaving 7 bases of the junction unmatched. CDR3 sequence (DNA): TGTGCCAGCAGTCAGACTAGCGGGGTTGTAAATGAGCAGTTCTTC. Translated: CASSQTSGVVNEQFF.

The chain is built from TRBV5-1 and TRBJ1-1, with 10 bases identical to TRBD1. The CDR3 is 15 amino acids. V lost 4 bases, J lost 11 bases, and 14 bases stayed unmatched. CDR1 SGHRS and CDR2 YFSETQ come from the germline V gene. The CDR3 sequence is CASSPGTGTGDYAFF. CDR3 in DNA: TGCGCCAGCAGCCCCGGAACCGGGACAGGGGATTACGCTTTCTTT.

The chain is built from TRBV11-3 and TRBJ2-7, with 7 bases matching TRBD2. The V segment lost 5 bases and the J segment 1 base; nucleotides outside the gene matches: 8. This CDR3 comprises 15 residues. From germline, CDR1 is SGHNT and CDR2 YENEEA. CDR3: CASSLGGAGSYEQYF. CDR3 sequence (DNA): TGTGCCAGCAGCCTCGGGGGAGCGGGATCCTACGAGCAGTACTTC.

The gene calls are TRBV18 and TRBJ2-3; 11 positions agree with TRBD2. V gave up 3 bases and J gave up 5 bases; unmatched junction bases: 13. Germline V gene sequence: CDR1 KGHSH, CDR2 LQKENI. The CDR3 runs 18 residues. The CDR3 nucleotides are TGTGCCAGCTCACCTACGCTGACTAGCGGGATAGGAAAAGATACGCAGTATTTT. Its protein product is CASSPTLTSGIGKDTQYF.

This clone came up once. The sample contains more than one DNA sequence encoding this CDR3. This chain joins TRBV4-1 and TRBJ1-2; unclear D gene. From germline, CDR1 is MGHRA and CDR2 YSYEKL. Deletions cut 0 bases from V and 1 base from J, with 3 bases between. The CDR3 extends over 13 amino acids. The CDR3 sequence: CASSQESNYGYTF. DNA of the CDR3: TGCGCCAGCAGCCAAGAGAGTAACTATGGCTACACCTTC.

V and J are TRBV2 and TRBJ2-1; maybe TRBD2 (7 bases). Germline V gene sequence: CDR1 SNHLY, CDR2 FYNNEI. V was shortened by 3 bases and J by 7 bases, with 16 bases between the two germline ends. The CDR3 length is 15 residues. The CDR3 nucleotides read TGTGCCAGCAGTGAGGGGGGGGCTTATTTGAATGAGCAGTTCTTC. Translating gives CASSEGGAYLNEQFF.

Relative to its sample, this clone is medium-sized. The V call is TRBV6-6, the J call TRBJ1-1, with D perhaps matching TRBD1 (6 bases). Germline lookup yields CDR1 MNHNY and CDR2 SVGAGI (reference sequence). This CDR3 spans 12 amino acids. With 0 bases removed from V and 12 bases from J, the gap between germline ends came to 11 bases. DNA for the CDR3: TGTGCCAGCAGTTACTCGACAGGCGCAACTTTCTTT. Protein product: CASSYSTGATFF.

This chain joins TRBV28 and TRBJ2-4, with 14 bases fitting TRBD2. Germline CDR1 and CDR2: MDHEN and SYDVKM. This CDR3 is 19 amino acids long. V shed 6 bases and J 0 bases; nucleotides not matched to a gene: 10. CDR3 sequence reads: CASSPGLAGEGLAKNIQYF. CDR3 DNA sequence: TGTGCCAGCAGCCCGGGACTAGCGGGAGAGGGACTAGCCAAAAACATTCAGTACTTC. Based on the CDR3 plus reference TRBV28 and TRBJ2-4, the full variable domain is DVKVTQSSRYLVKRTGEKVFLECVQDMDHENMFWYRQDPGLGLRLIYFSYDVKMKEKGDIPEGYSVSREKKERFSLILESASTNQTSMYLCASSPGLAGEGLAKNIQYFGAGTRLSVL.

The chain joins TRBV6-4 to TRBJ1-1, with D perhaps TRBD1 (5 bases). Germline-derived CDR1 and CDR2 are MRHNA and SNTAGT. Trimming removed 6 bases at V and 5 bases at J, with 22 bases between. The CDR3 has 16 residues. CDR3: CASSPGGGTGSTEAFF. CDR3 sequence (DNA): TGTGCCAGCAGCCCGGGTGGGGGAACGGGTTCAACTGAAGCTTTCTTT.

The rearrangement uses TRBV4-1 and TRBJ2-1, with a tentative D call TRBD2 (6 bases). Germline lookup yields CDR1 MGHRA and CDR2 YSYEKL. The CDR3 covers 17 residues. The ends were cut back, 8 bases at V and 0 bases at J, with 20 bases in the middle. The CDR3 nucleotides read TGCGCCAGCTCCCCGGTTCGAACTAGCTCCTCCTACAATGAGCAGTTCTTC. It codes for CASSPVRTSSSYNEQFF.

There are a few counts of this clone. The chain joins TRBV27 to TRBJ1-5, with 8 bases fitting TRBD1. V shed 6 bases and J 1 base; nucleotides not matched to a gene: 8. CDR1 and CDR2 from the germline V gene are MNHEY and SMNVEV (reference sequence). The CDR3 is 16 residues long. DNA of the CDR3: TGTGCCAGCAGCTCCGGGACAGGCTTAAGCAATCAGCCCCAGCATTTT. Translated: CASSSGTGLSNQPQHF.

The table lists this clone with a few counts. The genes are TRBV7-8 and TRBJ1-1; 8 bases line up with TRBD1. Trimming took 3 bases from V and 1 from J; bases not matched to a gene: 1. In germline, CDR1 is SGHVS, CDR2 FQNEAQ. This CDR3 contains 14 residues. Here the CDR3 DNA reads TGTGCCAGCAGCTTCGGACAGGGGAACACTGAAGCTTTCTTT. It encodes CASSFGQGNTEAFF.

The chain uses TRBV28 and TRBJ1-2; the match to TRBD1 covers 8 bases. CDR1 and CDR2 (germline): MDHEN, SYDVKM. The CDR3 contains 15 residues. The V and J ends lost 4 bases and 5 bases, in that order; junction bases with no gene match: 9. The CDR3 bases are TGTGCCAGCAGTTCCTCTTTACAGGGGGGGTATGGCTACACCTTC. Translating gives CASSSSLQGGYGYTF.

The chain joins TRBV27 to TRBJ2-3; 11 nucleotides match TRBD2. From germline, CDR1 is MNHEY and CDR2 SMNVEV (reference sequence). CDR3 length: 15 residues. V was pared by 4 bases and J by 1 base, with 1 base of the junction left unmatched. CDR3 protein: CASSSGLAGTDTQYF. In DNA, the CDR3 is TGTGCCAGCAGTTCGGGACTAGCGGGCACAGATACGCAGTATTTT.

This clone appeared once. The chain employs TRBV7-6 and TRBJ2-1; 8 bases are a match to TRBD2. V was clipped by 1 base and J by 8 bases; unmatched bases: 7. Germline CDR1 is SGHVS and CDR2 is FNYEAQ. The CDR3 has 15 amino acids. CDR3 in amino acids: CASSLGVRGGHEQFF. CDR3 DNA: TGTGCCAGCAGCTTAGGGGTTCGGGGGGGGCATGAGCAGTTCTTC.

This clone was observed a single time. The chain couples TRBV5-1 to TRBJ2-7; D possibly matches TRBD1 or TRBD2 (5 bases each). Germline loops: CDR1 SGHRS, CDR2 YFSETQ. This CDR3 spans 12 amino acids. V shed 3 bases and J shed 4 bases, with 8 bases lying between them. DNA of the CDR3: TGCGCCAGCAGCTCGGGGCAATACGAGCAGTACTTC. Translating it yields CASSSGQYEQYF.

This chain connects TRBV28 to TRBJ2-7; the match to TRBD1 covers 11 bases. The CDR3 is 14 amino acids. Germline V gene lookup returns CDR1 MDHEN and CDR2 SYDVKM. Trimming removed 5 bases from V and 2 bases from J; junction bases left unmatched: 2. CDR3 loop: CASSLGQGAYEQYF. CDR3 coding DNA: TGTGCCAGCAGTCTGGGACAGGGGGCCTACGAGCAGTACTTC.

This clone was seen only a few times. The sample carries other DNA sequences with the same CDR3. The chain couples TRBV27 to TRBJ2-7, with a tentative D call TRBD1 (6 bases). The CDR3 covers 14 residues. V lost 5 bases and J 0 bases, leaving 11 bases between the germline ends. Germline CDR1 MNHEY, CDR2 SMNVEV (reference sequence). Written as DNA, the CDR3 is TGTGCCAGCAGTCTCCGGGACACCTCCTACGAGCAGTACTTC. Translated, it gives CASSLRDTSYEQYF.

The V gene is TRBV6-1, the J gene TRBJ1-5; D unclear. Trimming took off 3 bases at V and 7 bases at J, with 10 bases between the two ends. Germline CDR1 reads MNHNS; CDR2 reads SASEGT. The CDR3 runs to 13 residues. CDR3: CASSDQTLQPQHF. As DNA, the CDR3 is TGTGCCAGCAGTGACCAGACTCTACAGCCCCAGCATTTT.

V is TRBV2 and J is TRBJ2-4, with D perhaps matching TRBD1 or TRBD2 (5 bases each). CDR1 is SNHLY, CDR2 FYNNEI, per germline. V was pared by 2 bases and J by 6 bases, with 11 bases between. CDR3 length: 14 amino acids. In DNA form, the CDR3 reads TGTGCCAGCAGTGAACTTGGTGGGGGAAACATTCAGTACTTC. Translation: CASSELGGGNIQYF. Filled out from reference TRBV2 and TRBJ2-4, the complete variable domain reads EPEVTQTPSHQVTQMGQEVILRCVPISNHLYFYWYRQILGQKVEFLVSFYNNEISEKSEIFDDQFSVERPDGSNFTLKIRSTKLEDSAMYFCASSELGGGNIQYFGAGTRLSVL.

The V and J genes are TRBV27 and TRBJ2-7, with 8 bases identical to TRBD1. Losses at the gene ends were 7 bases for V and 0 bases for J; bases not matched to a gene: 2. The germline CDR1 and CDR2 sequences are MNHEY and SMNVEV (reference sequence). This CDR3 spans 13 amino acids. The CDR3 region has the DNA TGTGCCAGCAAGGGACAGGCCTCCTACGAGCAGTACTTC. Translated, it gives CASKGQASYEQYF.

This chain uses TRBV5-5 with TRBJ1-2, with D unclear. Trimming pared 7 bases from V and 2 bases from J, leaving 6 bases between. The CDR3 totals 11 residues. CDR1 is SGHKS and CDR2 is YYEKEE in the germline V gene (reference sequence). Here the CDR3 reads CASSLNYGYTF. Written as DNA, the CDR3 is TGTGCCAGCTCCCTAAACTATGGCTACACCTTC.

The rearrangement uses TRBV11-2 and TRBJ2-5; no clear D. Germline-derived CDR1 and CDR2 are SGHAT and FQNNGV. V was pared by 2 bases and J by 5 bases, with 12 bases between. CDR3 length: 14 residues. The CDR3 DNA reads TGTGCCAGCAGCTTATCCCTCTCACGGGAGACCCAGTACTTC. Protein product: CASSLSLSRETQYF.

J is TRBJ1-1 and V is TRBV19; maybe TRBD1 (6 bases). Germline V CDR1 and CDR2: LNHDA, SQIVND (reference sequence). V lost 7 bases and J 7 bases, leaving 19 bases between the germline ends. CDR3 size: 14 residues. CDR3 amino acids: CASTRGQQLGEAFF. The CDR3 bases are TGTGCCAGTACCCGTGGACAGCAGTTAGGTGAAGCTTTCTTT.

CDR3 in DNA: TGTGCCAGTAGTATATACGGACAGGGGGACGAGCAGTACTTC. Amino acids: CASSIYGQGDEQYF. The chain combines TRBV19 with TRBJ2-7, with 10 bases identical to TRBD1. The V and J ends lost 2 bases and 5 bases, in that order; junction bases with no gene match: 3. The CDR3 totals 14 residues. Germline V gene lookup returns CDR1 LNHDA and CDR2 SQIVND (reference sequence).

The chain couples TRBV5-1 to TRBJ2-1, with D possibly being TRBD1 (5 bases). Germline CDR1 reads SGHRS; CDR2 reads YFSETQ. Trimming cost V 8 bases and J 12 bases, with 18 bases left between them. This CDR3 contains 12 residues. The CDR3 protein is CARKTVPLSQFF. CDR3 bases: TGCGCCAGGAAGACAGTTCCCCTATCGCAGTTCTTC.